The source of this T cell receptor beta chain is a study of blood T cell repertoires in COVID-19 (dated by TCRdb to the early 2020s). A note on the overall study: The collaborator samples originated in the United States, Italy and Spain and spanned the acute and convalescent phases of COVID-19. The prospective study material was composed of cDNA or gDNA derived from T cells, B-cell-depleted T cells, or PBMCs. A freely available public database, intended as a resource for researchers studying the immune response to SARS-CoV-2, is where the repertoires were released. Deeply sampled blood TCRbeta repertoires from subjects exposed to, actively infected with, or recovered from COVID-19 were included in the dataset. Sample metadata almost always included a de-identified subject ID, COVID-19 status, age in years and sex. The samples were drawn from two sources: the first 160 participants of the ongoing ImmuneRACE study, and 950 to 1,500 subjects contributed by 6 global collaborators. HLA class I and class II types, where available, came from metadata supplied by the sample provider rather than from assay-based typing. General study outcomes and caveats: How much clinical and demographic metadata was included differed by source and by participant, and the metadata was provided uncurated.

In regard to this clone: This clone's antigen is unknown. No clone much larger than this one lies a single base away; base qualities are absent.

The immunoSEQ Assay, a bias-controlled multiplex PCR, was used to amplify TCRbeta CDR3 regions from genomic DNA. From the authors' description of their analysis: Within the assay, amplification of reference gene primers was used to estimate how many nucleated cells each sample contained. To quantify the absolute abundance of each unique TCRbeta CDR3 rearrangement, sequence reads were collapsed and filtered. Productive Simpson clonality was computed per sample as the square root of Simpson's diversity index over productive rearrangements. TCRdb took over this immuneACCESS table, retaining in-frame rearrangements with V and J assigned. Such tables are incomplete; in checked studies, under half of the missing clones stem from an unresolved V gene, and the remainder is unexplained. The V and J calls and the clone size are those of that table, but D and trimming were determined from the DNA. This sample is represented by about 280,000 clones; around 82% of them were singletons. Roughly a tenth of the sample rests with the top ten.

Samples from volunteer blood donors who had recovered from COVID-19 were contributed by a second Seattle source. Collaborating institutions collected whole blood in K2EDTA tubes following their own protocols. Collaborator samples were shipped for TCRbeta analysis as frozen whole blood, isolated PBMCs, or DNA extracted from either sample type. Including the terminal cysteine and phenylalanine, the CDR3 comprises 14 residues. CDR3 DNA only is kept here, 42 bases in frame from base 1. Trimming takes 7 bases off V and 6 bases off J; junction bases not matched to a gene: 9. In the germline V gene (reference sequence), CDR1 corresponds to LGHDT and CDR2 to YNNKEL.

The specimen was peripheral blood. The receptor was isolated from a woman between 50 and 59 years old who had recovered from COVID-19. The rearrangement combines TRBV3-1 (or the pseudogene TRBV3-2) with TRBJ2-7; TRBD2 lines up with 10 middle nucleotides. The DNA sequence follows: TGTGCCAGCACCGCTAGCGGGAGCTGGGGCGAGCAGTACTTC. This translates into CASTASGSWGEQYF.